This T cell receptor (beta chain) was sequenced in a study of blood T cell repertoires in COVID-19 (dated by TCRdb to about 2020). For context, the study as a whole: Samples from collaborators originated in the United States, Italy and Spain and spanned both the acute and convalescent phases of COVID-19. The prospective study material was composed of cDNA or gDNA derived from T cells, B-cell-depleted T cells, or PBMCs. The dataset comprised deeply sampled blood TCRbeta repertoires from subjects exposed to, actively infected with, or recovered from COVID-19. The repertoires were released in a freely available public database intended as a resource for research on the immune response to SARS-CoV-2. The samples were drawn from the first 160 participants of the ongoing ImmuneRACE study and from 950 to 1,500 subjects provided by 6 global collaborators. Sample metadata almost always included a de-identified subject ID, COVID-19 status, age in years and sex. HLA class I and class II types, where available, came from metadata supplied by the sample provider rather than from assay-based typing.

Here is what the overall study found, with its caveats: Clinical and demographic metadata were provided uncurated, with the amount varying by source and participant.

Enrolling through a virtual design, the prospective study's participants ranged in age from roughly 18 to 90 years and lived across more than 20 United States geographic areas. Cohort assignment in the prospective study relied on participant-reported clinical history from a screening survey and a study questionnaire. For ImmuneRACE Cohort 3, a participant was defined as recovered based on two consecutive negative NP/OP PCR tests, clearance by a healthcare professional, or resolution of symptoms. In the prospective study, mobile phlebotomists collected whole blood, serum and a nasopharyngeal or oropharyngeal swab from each participant. Participants in the prospective study had the option to provide additional blood draws and questionnaires over a roughly 2-month period. Prospective study blood samples were shipped either frozen or at room temperature before DNA extraction. V sheds 4 bases and J sheds 0 bases, leaving 23 bases between their ends. Reading the germline V gene gives CDR1 ENHRY and CDR2 SYGVKD. Counted from cysteine to phenylalanine, this CDR3 has 19 amino acids. The read is trimmed to its CDR3 DNA, 57 bases read in frame from base 1.

TCRbeta CDR3 regions were amplified from genomic DNA using the immunoSEQ Assay, a bias-controlled multiplex PCR. Concerning the study's data processing: The number of nucleated cells in each sample was estimated by amplification of reference gene primers within the assay. To quantify the absolute abundance of each unique TCRbeta CDR3 rearrangement, sequence reads were collapsed and filtered. Productive Simpson clonality was computed per sample as the square root of Simpson's diversity index over productive rearrangements. TCRdb provides this immuneACCESS table in a form limited to in-frame rearrangements. Some clones are lacking; in checked studies, under half of them reflect an unresolved V gene, and why the rest are absent is not known. V, J and clone size were drawn from that table, and D and trimming were deduced from the DNA. The sample table contains some 400,000 clones; only one count was recorded for over 75% of them. The top ten clonotypes cover around 1.3% of the sample.

On this clone itself: Its specific antigen is unknown. There are no base qualities to consult, and no much larger clone falls within one base.

The chain is encoded by TRBV10-3 joined to TRBJ2-3, and possibly TRBD2, on 5 matching bases. The source is a man aged 25-40 years who had recovered from COVID-19. Sequencing used PBMCs or T cells enriched from blood (not recorded which). The encoded CDR3 is CAISAKLSGTTRSTDTQYF. The DNA sequence is as follows: TGTGCCATCAGTGCGAAGCTGAGCGGTACTACCCGAAGCACAGATACGCAGTATTTT.